A selection of T cell receptor beta chains follows, all from one sample in a study of blood T cell repertoires in COVID-19. Profiling relied on immunoSEQ multiplex PCR, and the TCRdb table lists in-frame clones only, not all of them. Of some 300,000 clones listed, just over 85% are singletons. Sequencing was done on a sample of PBMCs or T cells enriched from blood (not recorded which). Source of these receptors: a man younger than 45 who had recovered from COVID-19. Both conserved end residues are part of each CDR3. The D gene is left open where the match is weak. Not all rows give a size; the values are once, few, many and, for expanded clones, a class.

CDR3 DNA: TGTGCCAGCAGCAGAAGCGGGTCTAAAACCTACGAGCAGTACTTC; CDR3 protein: CASSRSGSKTYEQYF; clone size: -; D gene: -; J gene: TRBJ2-7; V gene: TRBV5-4
CDR3 DNA: TGCGCCAGCAGCTTAACCGGGACAGGGATCCCCCTCGGGAGAGAGACCCAGTACTTC; CDR3 protein: CASSLTGTGIPLGRETQYF; clone size: -; D gene: TRBD1; J gene: TRBJ2-5; V gene: TRBV5-1
CDR3 DNA: TGCGCCAGCAGCCACCCCGGACTAGTTTCAAACCCCACAGATACGCAGTATTTT; CDR3 protein: CASSHPGLVSNPTDTQYF; clone size: -; D gene: TRBD2; J gene: TRBJ2-3; V gene: TRBV4-1
CDR3 DNA: TGCGCCAGCAGCTTGTCAGGGGAGGGCTACACCTTC; CDR3 protein: CASSLSGEGYTF; clone size: -; D gene: -; J gene: TRBJ1-2; V gene: TRBV5-1
CDR3 DNA: TGCAGTGCTAGTTTCCGGGAGGGCGCAGAGACCCAGTACTTC; CDR3 protein: CSASFREGAETQYF; clone size: few; D gene: TRBD2; J gene: TRBJ2-5; V gene: TRBV20-1
CDR3 DNA: TGTGCCAGCAGCAAGACAGGGAGTGTCACTGAAGCTTTCTTT; CDR3 protein: CASSKTGSVTEAFF; clone size: -; D gene: TRBD1; J gene: TRBJ1-1; V gene: TRBV6-5
CDR3 DNA: TGTGCCAGCAGCCAACCCTCTGACACAAGGGGGAACACCGGGGAGCTGTTTTTT; CDR3 protein: CASSQPSDTRGNTGELFF; clone size: -; D gene: -; J gene: TRBJ2-2; V gene: TRBV3-1/TRBV3-2
CDR3 DNA: TGTGCCAGCAGCTCCTTCGCAGGGGGTGGGGAGACCCAGTACTTC; CDR3 protein: CASSSFAGGGETQYF; clone size: -; D gene: TRBD1; J gene: TRBJ2-5; V gene: TRBV6-2/TRBV6-3
CDR3 DNA: TGCGCCAGCAGCTTGCGGGGACTAGACACCGGGGAGCTGTTTTTT; CDR3 protein: CASSLRGLDTGELFF; clone size: many; D gene: TRBD2; J gene: TRBJ2-2; V gene: TRBV5-1
CDR3 DNA: TGTGCCTGGAGTGTACTCGGCCACCTAGAAGAGACCCAGTACTTC; CDR3 protein: CAWSVLGHLEETQYF; clone size: -; D gene: -; J gene: TRBJ2-5; V gene: TRBV30
CDR3 DNA: TGTGCCACCTTTATTCGGGAGGGGCAGGGCTATGGCTACACCTTC; CDR3 protein: CATFIREGQGYGYTF; clone size: -; D gene: -; J gene: TRBJ1-2; V gene: TRBV28
CDR3 DNA: TGTGCCAGCAGCTTTGTACAGGGGGTGATTTCTGGGGCCAACGTCCTGACTTTC; CDR3 protein: CASSFVQGVISGANVLTF; clone size: -; D gene: TRBD1; J gene: TRBJ2-6; V gene: TRBV7-9
CDR3 DNA: TGTGCCATCAGTGAGTCCCCGGATGGCTACACCTTC; CDR3 protein: CAISESPDGYTF; clone size: -; D gene: -; J gene: TRBJ1-2; V gene: TRBV10-3
CDR3 DNA: TGTGCCAGCAGTCGACAGGGGTTGGATCAGCCCCAGCATTTT; CDR3 protein: CASSRQGLDQPQHF; clone size: -; D gene: TRBD1; J gene: TRBJ1-5; V gene: TRBV11-2
CDR3 DNA: TGTGCCAGTAGTCCACCCGGGACAGGGTGGCACGAGCAGTACTTC; CDR3 protein: CASSPPGTGWHEQYF; clone size: -; D gene: TRBD1; J gene: TRBJ2-7; V gene: TRBV19
CDR3 DNA: TGTGCCAGCAGCTTAATTATGAACTATGGCTACACCTTC; CDR3 protein: CASSLIMNYGYTF; clone size: -; D gene: -; J gene: TRBJ1-2; V gene: TRBV11-2
CDR3 DNA: TGCGCCAGCAGTGAATCGGGAGCCTACGAGCAGTACTTC; CDR3 protein: CASSESGAYEQYF; clone size: -; D gene: -; J gene: TRBJ2-7; V gene: TRBV10-1
CDR3 DNA: TGTGCCAGCAGCTTAGCCCCCAGACAGGGGTACTACACCTTC; CDR3 protein: CASSLAPRQGYYTF; clone size: -; D gene: TRBD1; J gene: TRBJ1-2; V gene: TRBV7-9
CDR3 DNA: TGCGCCAGCAGCGTTGGACAGGCATCCTACGAGCAGTACTTC; CDR3 protein: CASSVGQASYEQYF; clone size: -; D gene: TRBD1; J gene: TRBJ2-7; V gene: TRBV5-1
CDR3 DNA: TGTGCCAGCAGTTTGGACTCTAGGTATGGCTACACCTTC; CDR3 protein: CASSLDSRYGYTF; clone size: -; D gene: -; J gene: TRBJ1-2; V gene: TRBV27
CDR3 DNA: TGTGCCAGCAGGGGGGCAGTCGATTCACCCCTCCACTTT; CDR3 protein: CASRGAVDSPLHF; clone size: -; D gene: -; J gene: TRBJ1-6; V gene: TRBV12-3/TRBV12-4
CDR3 DNA: TGTGCCAGCAGTGAATTGGCCAGGGCGAACACTGAAGCTTTCTTT; CDR3 protein: CASSELARANTEAFF; clone size: -; D gene: -; J gene: TRBJ1-1; V gene: TRBV25-1
CDR3 DNA: TGTGCCAGCAGCTTGGGTTATAGGAGCTACGAGCAGTACTTC; CDR3 protein: CASSLGYRSYEQYF; clone size: -; D gene: -; J gene: TRBJ2-7; V gene: TRBV5-6
CDR3 DNA: TGTGCCAGCAGTTTATCGACGCCGGACATCGGAGCTTTCTTT; CDR3 protein: CASSLSTPDIGAFF; clone size: -; D gene: -; J gene: TRBJ1-1; V gene: TRBV27
CDR3 DNA: TGTGCCAGCACCGAGTTCTACACTGAAGCTTTCTTT; CDR3 protein: CASTEFYTEAFF; clone size: -; D gene: -; J gene: TRBJ1-1; V gene: TRBV28
CDR3 DNA: TGTGCCTGGAGGACTAGAGCAGGTTTGGGTGAGCAGTTCTTC; CDR3 protein: CAWRTRAGLGEQFF; clone size: -; D gene: -; J gene: TRBJ2-1; V gene: TRBV30
CDR3 DNA: TGTGCCAGCAGCCTTTCGGGGATTCCCCATGAGCAGTTCTTC; CDR3 protein: CASSLSGIPHEQFF; clone size: -; D gene: -; J gene: TRBJ2-1; V gene: TRBV4-2
CDR3 DNA: TGTGCCAGCACCTATGGGACTTACAAGGAGACCCAGTACTTC; CDR3 protein: CASTYGTYKETQYF; clone size: -; D gene: -; J gene: TRBJ2-5; V gene: TRBV2
CDR3 DNA: TGTGCCAGCGGGCAGGCTAACACCGGGGAGCTGTTTTTT; CDR3 protein: CASGQANTGELFF; clone size: -; D gene: -; J gene: TRBJ2-2; V gene: TRBV2
CDR3 DNA: TGCAGTGCTAGTTTCCTAGCGGGCCTCTCCTACGAGCAGTACTTC; CDR3 protein: CSASFLAGLSYEQYF; clone size: -; D gene: TRBD2; J gene: TRBJ2-7; V gene: TRBV20-1
CDR3 DNA: TGTGCCAGCAGCCCGACGGGACTAGCGGGCCCCACAGATACGCAGTATTTT; CDR3 protein: CASSPTGLAGPTDTQYF; clone size: -; D gene: TRBD2; J gene: TRBJ2-3; V gene: TRBV5-4
CDR3 DNA: TGCGCCAGCAGCTTACTAGCGGGAGCGGGGAATGAGCAGTTCTTC; CDR3 protein: CASSLLAGAGNEQFF; clone size: -; D gene: TRBD2; J gene: TRBJ2-1; V gene: TRBV5-1
CDR3 DNA: TGTGCCAGCAGCTTAAACCTACAGGGGCCACTCCACTTT; CDR3 protein: CASSLNLQGPLHF; clone size: -; D gene: TRBD1; J gene: TRBJ1-6; V gene: TRBV7-2
CDR3 DNA: TGTGCCATCAGTGAGACCTTTCTCGGGGAGTCAGCCTATAATTCACCCCTCCACTTT; CDR3 protein: CAISETFLGESAYNSPLHF; clone size: -; D gene: -; J gene: TRBJ1-6; V gene: TRBV10-3
CDR3 DNA: TGTGCCAGCAGTCCCCAAAGGCGGGGATACAATGAGCAGTTCTTC; CDR3 protein: CASSPQRRGYNEQFF; clone size: once; D gene: -; J gene: TRBJ2-1; V gene: TRBV11-2
CDR3 DNA: TGTGCCATCAGTGAGCTAACTACAGGGAAAAAAGGCTACACCTTC; CDR3 protein: CAISELTTGKKGYTF; clone size: -; D gene: -; J gene: TRBJ1-2; V gene: TRBV10-3
CDR3 DNA: TGTGCCAGCAGTTACTCCGGACAGGGGATTTCCTACGAGCAGTACTTC; CDR3 protein: CASSYSGQGISYEQYF; clone size: -; D gene: TRBD1; J gene: TRBJ2-7; V gene: TRBV6-5
CDR3 DNA: TGCGCCAGCAGCTTTACTCCAGGGATAGCTAATGAAAAACTGTTTTTT; CDR3 protein: CASSFTPGIANEKLFF; clone size: -; D gene: -; J gene: TRBJ1-4; V gene: TRBV5-1
CDR3 DNA: TGTGCCAGCAGCTCCACAGGGGTACGCAATCAGCCCCAGCATTTT; CDR3 protein: CASSSTGVRNQPQHF; clone size: -; D gene: TRBD1; J gene: TRBJ1-5; V gene: TRBV7-8
CDR3 DNA: TGTGCCAGTACCTCTACAGCGGGAGGGACTCAGACCCAGTACTTC; CDR3 protein: CASTSTAGGTQTQYF; clone size: -; D gene: TRBD2; J gene: TRBJ2-5; V gene: TRBV19
CDR3 DNA: TGCGCCAGCAGCCAAGTCCCTCTGGCCTACACCGGGGAGCTGTTTTTT; CDR3 protein: CASSQVPLAYTGELFF; clone size: few; D gene: -; J gene: TRBJ2-2; V gene: TRBV4-1
CDR3 DNA: TGTGCCAGCATCTCACTGCGGGGGAAGAACTATGGCTACACCTTC; CDR3 protein: CASISLRGKNYGYTF; clone size: few; D gene: -; J gene: TRBJ1-2; V gene: TRBV28
CDR3 DNA: TGTGCCAGCAGCCAAGGGGGACAGACCCTTTCACCCCTCCACTTT; CDR3 protein: CASSQGGQTLSPLHF; clone size: -; D gene: TRBD1; J gene: TRBJ1-6; V gene: TRBV3-1/TRBV3-2
CDR3 DNA: TGTGCCAGCAGCCAACAGTCAGGGGGTGGTCAGCCCCAGCATTTT; CDR3 protein: CASSQQSGGGQPQHF; clone size: once; D gene: TRBD1; J gene: TRBJ1-5; V gene: TRBV3-1/TRBV3-2
CDR3 DNA: TGCGCCAGTACGGGACTAGCGGGAAACAATGAGCAGTTCTTC; CDR3 protein: CASTGLAGNNEQFF; clone size: -; D gene: TRBD2; J gene: TRBJ2-1; V gene: TRBV5-1
CDR3 DNA: TGTGCTAGTGGCCCTTCCCCCCAGACAGGGCGTCAGCCCCAGCATTTT; CDR3 protein: CASGPSPQTGRQPQHF; clone size: -; D gene: TRBD1; J gene: TRBJ1-5; V gene: TRBV12-5
CDR3 DNA: TGCGCCAGCAGCTGGGGACTAGCGGCAGATACGCAGTATTTT; CDR3 protein: CASSWGLAADTQYF; clone size: -; D gene: TRBD2; J gene: TRBJ2-3; V gene: TRBV5-1
CDR3 DNA: TGTGCCACCAGTGATTCCGACCCTCGGAGTGAGACCCAGTACTTC; CDR3 protein: CATSDSDPRSETQYF; clone size: -; D gene: -; J gene: TRBJ2-5; V gene: TRBV24-1
CDR3 DNA: TGTGCCTGGAGAGACCCGGGAGCTAACAATCAGCCCCAGCATTTT; CDR3 protein: CAWRDPGANNQPQHF; clone size: -; D gene: -; J gene: TRBJ1-5; V gene: TRBV30